The 12 T cell receptor beta chains below come from one sample, sequenced in a study of T cell responses to AZD1222 COVID-19 vaccine. Method: immunoSEQ multiplex PCR; TCRdb's copy keeps in-frame clones and lacks some. The table has 200,000 to 250,000 clones, around 94% seen once. The material sequenced was peripheral blood, taken 28 days after the second dose of the MenACWY control vaccine. These receptors all stem from an adult who received the MenACWY meningococcal vaccine as a control.

The rearrangement joins TRBV6-1 to TRBJ2-5; tentatively, D is TRBD1 (8 bases). The CDR3 covers 18 residues. Germline V CDR1 and CDR2: MNHNS, SASEGT. V was shortened by 6 bases and J by 1 base, with 24 bases between the two germline ends. CDR3 region: CASSERGGQAVIQETQYF. CDR3 nucleotide sequence: TGTGCCAGCAGCGAAAGGGGGGGACAGGCGGTGATCCAAGAGACCCAGTACTTC.

The J gene is TRBJ1-3, the V gene TRBV7-9; the D gene is possibly TRBD1 (6 bases). The V end was cut by 6 bases, the J end by 2 bases, with 11 bases between. The CDR3 loop spans 14 amino acids. Germline V gene lookup returns CDR1 SEHNR and CDR2 FQNEAQ (reference sequence). This CDR3 reads CASRDSHPGNTIYF. The CDR3 coding sequence is TGTGCCAGCAGGGACAGCCACCCTGGAAACACCATATATTTT.

The chain couples TRBV25-1 to TRBJ1-1; D is unresolved. With 2 bases removed from V and 8 bases from J, the gap between germline ends came to 6 bases. The CDR3 loop spans 11 amino acids. In germline, CDR1 is MGHDK, CDR2 SYGVNS. This CDR3 is CASSERREAFF. CDR3 DNA: TGTGCCAGCAGTGAACGGCGGGAAGCTTTCTTT. Full variable domain (rest looked up from reference TRBV25-1 and TRBJ1-1): EADIYQTPRYLVIGTGKKITLECSQTMGHDKMYWYQQDPGMELHLIHYSYGVNSTEKGDLSSESTVSRIRTEHFPLTLESARPSHTSQYLCASSERREAFFGQGTRLTVV.

The CDR3: CASTGQGNQPQHF. The CDR3, as DNA: TGTGCCAGCACGGGACAGGGAAATCAGCCCCAGCATTTT. J is TRBJ1-5 and V is TRBV12-3 or TRBV12-4; 9 nucleotides align to TRBD1. CDR3 length: 13 amino acids. J lost 4 bases, V lost 7 bases, and 2 bases had no gene match.

This rearrangement joins TRBV7-2 to TRBJ2-7, with TRBD1 matching over 9 bases. Trimming removed 8 bases from V and 10 bases from J; junction bases left unmatched: 6. The germline CDR1 and CDR2 sequences are SGHTA and FQGNSA. The CDR3 has 11 residues. The CDR3 coding sequence is TGTGCCAGCGAGGGACAGGGAGAACAGTACTTC. This encodes CASEGQGEQYF.

V usage is TRBV2 and J usage is TRBJ2-7; weak D call: TRBD2 (6 bases). This CDR3 is built from 14 residues. Germline assignment: CDR1 SNHLY and CDR2 FYNNEI. V was shortened by 2 bases and J by 3 bases, with 11 bases between the two germline ends. CDR3 DNA sequence: TGTGCCAGCAGTGAAAGGGCGGGATACTACGAGCAGTACTTC. It codes for CASSERAGYYEQYF. The variable domain in full, completed from reference TRBV2 and TRBJ2-7, reads EPEVTQTPSHQVTQMGQEVILRCVPISNHLYFYWYRQILGQKVEFLVSFYNNEISEKSEIFDDQFSVERPDGSNFTLKIRSTKLEDSAMYFCASSERAGYYEQYFGPGTRLTVT.

The rearrangement joins TRBV5-1 to TRBJ2-5; 7 bases line up with TRBD2. Losses at the gene ends were 7 bases for V and 5 bases for J; bases not matched to a gene: 11. The CDR3 contains 14 residues. CDR1 and CDR2 (germline): SGHRS, YFSETQ. The CDR3 DNA follows: TGCGCCAGCCGCACACTCGGACTAGGTGAGACCCAGTACTTC. Translating it yields CASRTLGLGETQYF.

The chain uses TRBV3-1 (or the pseudogene TRBV3-2) and TRBJ2-1, with no clear D. Germline values: CDR1 LGHDT, CDR2 YNNKEL (reference sequence). This CDR3 is 16 amino acids long. V lost 0 bases and J lost 3, with 12 bases in between. The CDR3 DNA follows: TGTGCCAGCAGCCAAGAGCGTCAGACGAGCTACAATGAGCAGTTCTTC. It encodes CASSQERQTSYNEQFF.

This chain joins TRBV11-2 and TRBJ1-4; D not certain. Trimming took 6 bases from V and 4 from J, leaving 15 bases between them. CDR1 is SGHAT and CDR2 is FQNNGV in the germline V gene. The CDR3 contains 15 residues. The chain's CDR3 is CASSRPRAGNEKLFF. CDR3 sequence (DNA): TGTGCCAGCAGTAGGCCCCGGGCCGGTAATGAAAAACTGTTTTTT.

The chain has TRBV9 and TRBJ1-1; D ambiguous. Trimming cost V 6 bases and J 4 bases, with 13 bases left between them. CDR1 and CDR2 from the germline V gene are SGDLS and YYNGEE. The CDR3 sequence is 13 residues long. CDR3 nucleotide sequence: TGTGCCAGCACCCCAGCGGCGAGCACTGAAGCTTTCTTT. This sequence encodes CASTPAASTEAFF.

This chain connects TRBV27 to TRBJ2-7, with D perhaps matching TRBD2 (6 bases). With 3 bases removed from V and 2 bases from J, the gap between germline ends came to 17 bases. The germline CDR1 and CDR2 sequences are MNHEY and SMNVEV (reference sequence). The CDR3 spans 16 residues. CDR3 nucleotide sequence: TGTGCCAGCAGTTTGGAGGGCGTAGGGATTGCCTACGAGCAGTACTTC. It encodes CASSLEGVGIAYEQYF.

The chain employs TRBV19 and TRBJ2-7; 8 positions agree with TRBD2. V dropped 4 bases and J dropped 2; count of bases not matched to a gene: 10. CDR1 LNHDA and CDR2 SQIVND come from the germline V gene (reference sequence). This CDR3 contains 16 residues. The CDR3 is CASSTTGTRGTYEQYF. CDR3 sequence (DNA): TGTGCCAGTAGTACAACCGGGACTAGGGGTACCTACGAGCAGTACTTC.